The TCR beta chain under discussion was sequenced for a study of siplizumab effects on memory and regulatory T cells. Study results and caveats: Alloreactive sequences tracing back to unstimulated CD4+ memory cells were significantly reduced by siplizumab. Tracing alloreactive clones into unstimulated subsets worked for only a minor fraction of them. The majority of clones, roughly 80-95% of proliferating CD4+ or CD8+ clones, lacked an assignable naive or memory phenotype. Naive T cells, seemingly more diverse than memory cells, seemed major alloresponse contributors.

About this clone itself: As yet, its antigen is unknown.

Method: immunoSEQ multiplex PCR; TCRdb's copy keeps in-frame clones and lacks some. The table has some 80,000 clones, 95% seen once. Sequencing was performed on CD8+ T cells sorted from blood. The clonotype comes from a human donor in good health.

The CDR3 protein is CASSRDDGIETQYF. The CDR3 DNA sequence: TGCGCCAGCAGCCGAGATGACGGAATAGAGACCCAGTACTTC. The chain is built from TRBV4-1 and TRBJ2-5; D gene ambiguous. Deletions cut 4 bases from V and 4 bases from J, with 13 bases between. Germline V lookup: CDR1 MGHRA, CDR2 YSYEKL. The CDR3 has 14 residues.